This T cell receptor (beta chain) comes out of a study of post-analysis software for immune sequencing data. Looking at the study overall: Courses of disease covered relapsing-remitting, secondary progressive and progressive-relapsing multiple sclerosis.

There are 14 residues in the CDR3. V lost 5 bases and J lost 8; bases outside the gene matches: 7. Whole-study results and caveats: Controls showed lower frequencies than patients for five TRBV segments, and TRBV5-6, TRBV5-1 and TRBV20-1 were among these.

Prepared TCR beta cDNA libraries contained unique molecular identifiers. Yield was roughly 0.5 million cDNA molecules from roughly 0.93 to 9.6 million T cells. TCRdb recomputed calls from the PCR reads with MiXCR, one row per CDR3 protein. The sample records roughly 570,000 distinct CDR3 sequences, about a third being singletons. Remarks on this clonotype: Its antigen is unidentified.

The sequenced sample was blood. The receptor comes from a girl aged 2 to 17 with multiple sclerosis. The V and J genes are TRBV12-3 or TRBV12-4 and TRBJ1-2, with 11 bases aligning to TRBD1. The CDR3, as DNA: TGTGCCAGCAGTCGGGACAGGGGGATGTCGGGCTACACCTTC. It encodes CASSRDRGMSGYTF.